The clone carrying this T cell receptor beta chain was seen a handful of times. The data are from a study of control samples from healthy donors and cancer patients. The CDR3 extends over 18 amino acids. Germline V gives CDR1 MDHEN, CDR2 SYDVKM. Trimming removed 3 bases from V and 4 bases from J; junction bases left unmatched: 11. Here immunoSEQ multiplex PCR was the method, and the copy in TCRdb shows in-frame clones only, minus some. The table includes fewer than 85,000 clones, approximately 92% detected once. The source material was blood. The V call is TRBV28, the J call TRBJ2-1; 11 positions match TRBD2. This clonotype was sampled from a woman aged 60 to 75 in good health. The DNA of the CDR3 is TGTGCCAGCAGTTTCCCTGGACTAGCGGGCACTGGGTACAATGAGCAGTTCTTC. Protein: CASSFPGLAGTGYNEQFF.